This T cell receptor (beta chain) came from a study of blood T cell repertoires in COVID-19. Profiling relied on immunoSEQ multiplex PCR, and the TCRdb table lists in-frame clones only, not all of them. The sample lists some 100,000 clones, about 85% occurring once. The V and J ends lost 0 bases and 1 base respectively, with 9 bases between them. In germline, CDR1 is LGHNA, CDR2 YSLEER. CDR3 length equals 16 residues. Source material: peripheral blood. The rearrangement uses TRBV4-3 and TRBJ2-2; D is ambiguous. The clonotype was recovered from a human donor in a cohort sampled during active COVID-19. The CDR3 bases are TGCGCCAGCAGCCAAGATGTGAGTTTGAACACCGGGGAGCTGTTTTTT. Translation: CASSQDVSLNTGELFF.